This T cell receptor beta chain appears in the sequencing data of a study of PD-L1 blockade in urothelial cancer. Overall study context: Patients' atezolizumab regimen, 1,200 mg intravenously every 3 weeks, began in about 2014. Individuals in the cohort had been given 0 to 3 earlier chemotherapy regimens. Blood-derived samples held a median roughly 140,000 T cells.

In each PCR, synthetic TCR analog templates were spiked in. Method: immunoSEQ multiplex PCR; TCRdb's copy keeps in-frame clones and lacks some. The sample has some 84,000 clones, roughly 82% seen once; the top ten hold around a tenth. The sequenced sample was PBMCs, obtained around atezolizumab (anti-PD-L1) treatment. The TCR originated in a man aged 65-85 years with urothelial cancer.

The CDR3 bases are TGTGCCAGCTCACCACGAAGGGGACTAGCTGTGGCAGATACGCAGTATTTT. Translating it yields CASSPRRGLAVADTQYF. The chain employs TRBV18 and TRBJ2-3, with 9 positions matching TRBD2. Per germline, CDR1 KGHSH and CDR2 LQKENI. J was trimmed by 4 bases and V by 1 base; bases with no gene match: 9. This CDR3 contains 17 residues.